This TCR beta chain was sequenced during a study of blood T cell repertoires in COVID-19. At the level of the study: From the United States, Italy and Spain came samples of acute and convalescent COVID-19. T cells, B-cell-depleted T cells, or PBMCs provided the cDNA or gDNA that served as material.

As handled by the study authors: For nucleated cells, counts were estimated from reference gene primer amplification. Sequencing was performed with immunoSEQ multiplex PCR; in TCRdb, only in-frame clones are kept and a portion is missing. That table furnishes V, J and clone size, whereas the DNA furnished D and trimming. The sample carries approximately 260,000 clones, approximately 86% recorded once. This TCR was recovered from a man younger than 30 with active or convalescent COVID-19. The specimen sequenced was peripheral blood.

The CDR3 DNA reads as TGTGCCAGTAGGGGACTAGCGGACGATAGCTCCTACGAGCAGTACTTC. Encoded protein: CASRGLADDSSYEQYF. The V gene is TRBV19, the J gene TRBJ2-7, with 11 bases that match TRBD2. J gave up 0 bases and V 6 bases, and 7 bases lay outside the gene matches. This CDR3 region has 16 residues. Germline V gene lookup returns CDR1 LNHDA and CDR2 SQIVND (reference sequence).